The 30 T cell receptor beta chains below were found in one sample sequenced in a study of blood T cell repertoires in COVID-19 (dated by TCRdb to 2018 to 2021). The library was built by means of the immunoSEQ multiplex PCR assay. The source is immuneACCESS, and TCRdb retained only in-frame sequences with V and J called. Part of the clones is not carried over; for the studies checked, unresolved V genes explain less than half of this, and the remainder is unexplained. The sample contains under 200,000 clones, more than 75% of them found a single time. In total, the top ten clones hold under 6.5% of the sample. The sequenced material came from peripheral blood. The receptors originated from a man aged 40-50 years with active or convalescent COVID-19.

This clone was counted only a few times. The gene calls are TRBV6-4 and TRBJ1-4; TRBD1 is a possible D gene (6 bases). From germline, CDR1 is MRHNA and CDR2 SNTAGT. CDR3 length: 13 residues. V was cut by 2 bases and J by 5 bases, with 6 bases left in between. CDR3 sequence: CASSDGTNEKLFF. CDR3 DNA: TGTGCCAGCAGTGACGGGACAAATGAAAAACTGTTTTTT.

The chain uses TRBV18 and TRBJ1-3; tentatively, D is TRBD1 (5 bases). Germline V lookup: CDR1 KGHSH, CDR2 LQKENI. The CDR3 sequence is 18 residues long. V dropped 1 base and J dropped 0 bases, with 16 bases sitting between them. CDR3 sequence reads: CASSPLSGQPSSGNTIYF. CDR3 bases: TGTGCCAGCTCACCACTATCTGGACAACCGAGCTCTGGAAACACCATATATTTT. The full variable domain, rest sourced from reference TRBV18 and TRBJ1-3, is NAGVMQNPRHLVRRRGQEARLRCSPMKGHSHVYWYRQLPEEGLKFMVYLQKENIIDESGMPKERFSAEFPKEGPSILRIQQVVRGDSAAYFCASSPLSGQPSSGNTIYFGEGSWLTVV.

The chain has TRBV19 and TRBJ2-3; weak D call: TRBD1 (6 bases). The CDR3 is 14 residues long. CDR1 is LNHDA and CDR2 is SQIVND in the germline V gene (reference sequence). Trimming pared 4 bases from V and 3 bases from J, leaving 11 bases between. CDR3 DNA: TGTGCCAGTAGTACGATACAGGGAACAGATACGCAGTATTTT. It encodes CASSTIQGTDTQYF.

This clone was seen a handful of times. CDR3 amino acids: CASSSSGGGAAYGYTF. For the CDR3, the DNA is TGTGCCAGCAGCTCCTCAGGGGGTGGCGCCGCTTATGGCTACACCTTC. The chain joins TRBV7-8 to TRBJ1-2, with 7 positions matching TRBD1. Germline CDR1 reads SGHVS; CDR2 reads FQNEAQ. J gave up 5 bases and V 4 bases, and 13 bases lay outside the gene matches. This CDR3 contains 16 residues.

V is TRBV19 and J is TRBJ2-3; the match to TRBD1 covers 7 bases. Germline V gene lookup returns CDR1 LNHDA and CDR2 SQIVND (reference sequence). Trimming took 7 bases from V and 9 from J; bases not matched to a gene: 4. The CDR3 runs to 11 residues. The CDR3 DNA sequence: TGTGCCAGTACCACAGGGGCGACGCAGTATTTT. Protein product: CASTTGATQYF.

Concerning this clone itself: Other DNA sequences of this sample code for an identical CDR3. V and J are TRBV6-5 and TRBJ1-3, with D maybe TRBD1 (6 bases). Deletions cut 2 bases from V and 2 bases from J, with 10 bases between. The length of the CDR3 is 15 residues. Germline CDR1 and CDR2: MNHEY and SVGAGI. The CDR3 nucleotides read TGTGCCAGCAGTTACGGGCAGGGGACTGGAAACACCATATATTTT. Residues: CASSYGQGTGNTIYF.

V gene TRBV3-1 (or the pseudogene TRBV3-2) combines with J gene TRBJ1-1, with TRBD1 matching over 7 bases. Germline trimming cut 0 bases from V and 11 bases from J; bases unmatched to any gene: 6. Per the germline V gene, CDR1 is LGHDT and CDR2 is YNNKEL (reference sequence). This CDR3 region has 13 residues. CDR3 protein: CASSQDYGTAAFF. CDR3 DNA: TGTGCCAGCAGCCAAGATTATGGGACAGCTGCTTTCTTT.

The table lists this clone with a few counts. The chain employs TRBV5-1 and TRBJ1-2; unclear D gene. The V gene lost 0 bases and the J gene lost 4 bases, with 16 bases spanning the gap. The CDR3 covers 16 residues. Germline V lookup: CDR1 SGHRS, CDR2 YFSETQ. CDR3 in amino acids: CASSLAGSGGSYGYTF. CDR3 nucleotides: TGCGCCAGCAGCTTGGCGGGGTCAGGCGGCAGCTATGGCTACACCTTC.

The rearrangement links TRBV12-5 to TRBJ2-3; 11 nucleotides agree with TRBD2. Germline assignment: CDR1 LGHNT and CDR2 FRNRAP. The ends lost 5 bases at V and 0 bases at J; junction bases unmatched: 4. This CDR3 contains 16 residues. The CDR3 bases are TGTGCTAGTGGTCCGAGACTAGCGGGGAGCACAGATACGCAGTATTTT. This codes for CASGPRLAGSTDTQYF.

The V gene is TRBV7-2, the J gene TRBJ1-5, with 7 bases lining up with TRBD1. The germline V gene has CDR1 SGHTA and CDR2 FQGNSA. V shed 6 bases and J 6 bases; nucleotides not matched to a gene: 11. The CDR3 is 15 amino acids. CDR3 amino acids: CASRATGLETQPQHF. CDR3 in DNA: TGTGCCAGCAGAGCGACAGGGCTAGAGACTCAGCCCCAGCATTTT.

This clone was observed a single time. This chain joins TRBV10-3 and TRBJ2-2; TRBD2 matches at 11 bases. V shed 7 bases and J 0 bases; nucleotides not matched to a gene: 4. The germline CDR1 and CDR2 sequences are ENHRY and SYGVKD. The CDR3 covers 16 residues. The CDR3 nucleotides are TGTGCCATCAAGGAGACTAGCGGGGCGAACACCGGGGAGCTGTTTTTT. Its protein is CAIKETSGANTGELFF.

The J gene is TRBJ2-1, the V gene TRBV9; the match to TRBD2 covers 7 bases. Unmatched junction bases numbered 11, after V lost 1 base and J lost 7 bases. The CDR3 totals 16 residues. The germline CDR1 and CDR2 sequences are SGDLS and YYNGEE. This CDR3 is CASSVIAGSPGNEQFF. The CDR3 bases are TGTGCCAGCAGCGTAATAGCGGGTAGTCCAGGGAATGAGCAGTTCTTC.

This chain uses TRBV3-1 (or the pseudogene TRBV3-2) with TRBJ2-7; 10 nucleotides line up with TRBD1. The CDR3 length is 17 residues. Germline V CDR1 and CDR2: LGHDT, YNNKEL (reference sequence). V trimming: 0 bases; J trimming: 5 bases; junction bases outside the gene matches: 10. This CDR3 is CASSQDGRDRGRDEQYF. The CDR3 nucleotides are TGTGCCAGCAGCCAAGATGGAAGGGACAGGGGCAGGGACGAGCAGTACTTC.

The chain is built from TRBV6-1 and TRBJ1-2, with no clear D. Trimming took 0 bases from V and 4 from J, leaving 12 bases between them. The CDR3 has 15 amino acids. Looked up from germline, CDR1 is MNHNS and CDR2 is SASEGT. The CDR3 spells CASSEAVTSIYGYTF. In DNA, the CDR3 is TGTGCCAGCAGTGAAGCTGTGACAAGCATCTATGGCTACACCTTC.

The CDR3 reads CATGTGGYEQYF. In nucleotides, the CDR3 is TGTGCCACCGGGACAGGGGGCTACGAGCAGTACTTC. The genes are TRBV24-1 and TRBJ2-7; 11 positions match TRBD1. CDR3 length: 12 amino acids. The germline gives CDR1 KGHDR, CDR2 SFDVKD. Trimming at V came to 9 bases and at J to 3 bases, leaving 0 bases not matched to a gene.

This sequence joins TRBV12-3 or TRBV12-4 and TRBJ1-2; no firm D call. V gave up 3 bases and J gave up 7 bases, with 9 bases separating them. The CDR3 is 12 residues long. DNA of the CDR3: TGTGCCAGCAGTTTCGGTAGTCCTGGCTACACCTTC. Its translation: CASSFGSPGYTF.

This sequence joins TRBV3-1 (or the pseudogene TRBV3-2) and TRBJ2-5; 10 nucleotides agree with TRBD2. CDR1 LGHDT and CDR2 YNNKEL come from the germline V gene (reference sequence). This CDR3 spans 18 amino acids. Losses at the gene ends were 0 bases for V and 3 bases for J; bases not matched to a gene: 10. The CDR3 DNA reads TGTGCCAGCAGCCAAGATGAGGCTAGCGGGAGAAAGAAAGAGACCCAGTACTTC. It specifies CASSQDEASGRKKETQYF.

The V call is TRBV19, the J call TRBJ1-4; 7 bases are shared with TRBD1. This CDR3 has 15 residues. V lost 5 bases, J lost 4 bases, and 7 bases stayed unmatched. The germline V gene has CDR1 LNHDA and CDR2 SQIVND (reference sequence). As DNA, the CDR3 is TGTGCCAGTAGTGTGACAGGGCACAATAATGAAAAACTGTTTTTT. It encodes CASSVTGHNNEKLFF.

CDR3 sequence: CASSEGQGYYEQYF. CDR3 nucleotide sequence: TGTGCCAGCAGTGAAGGTCAGGGATACTACGAGCAGTACTTC. The chain is built from TRBV2 and TRBJ2-7; D might be TRBD1 (5 bases). Trimming pared 1 base from V and 3 bases from J, leaving 10 bases between. Germline assignment: CDR1 SNHLY and CDR2 FYNNEI. The CDR3 runs to 14 residues.

J is TRBJ2-2 and V is TRBV4-1, with 9 bases fitting TRBD2. Germline values: CDR1 MGHRA, CDR2 YSYEKL. Trimming cost V 5 bases and J 4 bases; bases outside gene matches: 8. The CDR3 length is 16 residues. CDR3 nucleotide sequence: TGCGCCAGCAGCTCAGGGTCAGCGGGAGGCACCGGGGAGCTGTTTTTT. It yields the protein CASSSGSAGGTGELFF.

This sequence joins TRBV24-1 and TRBJ2-1; TRBD1 matches 8 bases. The length of the CDR3 is 12 residues. Trimming cost V 6 bases and J 16 bases; bases outside gene matches: 10. Germline CDR1 KGHDR, CDR2 SFDVKD. In DNA, the CDR3 is TGTGCCACCAGTAAACAGGGGGAGGATTTTTTCTTC. This codes for CATSKQGEDFFF.

This clone was detected a few times. The chain employs TRBV28 and TRBJ1-5, with D possibly matching TRBD1 (5 bases). The germline V and J ends were trimmed by 2 bases and 9 bases, with 14 bases remaining between them. CDR1 is MDHEN and CDR2 is SYDVKM in the germline V gene. This CDR3 has 14 amino acids. CDR3 DNA: TGTGCCAGCAGTTTAGCCCCCTCGGGGGGGCCCCAGCATTTT. Encoded protein: CASSLAPSGGPQHF.

This clone was seen just once. The genes are TRBV6-5 and TRBJ1-1; D perhaps matches TRBD1 (6 bases). V lost 7 bases to trimming and J lost 10 bases, with 10 bases between them. Per the germline V gene, CDR1 is MNHEY and CDR2 is SVGAGI. This CDR3 region has 10 residues. CDR3 residues: CASIGTRAFF. CDR3 nucleotides: TGTGCCAGCATCGGGACACGAGCTTTCTTT.

The chain has TRBV7-2 and TRBJ1-1; D remains ambiguous. Germline CDR1 SGHTA, CDR2 FQGNSA. The CDR3 spans 14 residues. Trimming removed 2 bases at V and 5 bases at J, with 12 bases between. CDR3 coding DNA: TGTGCCAGCAGCTTAATGCCGGGGTGGACTGAAGCTTTCTTT. Translating it yields CASSLMPGWTEAFF. The full variable domain, completed using reference TRBV7-2 and TRBJ1-1, is GAGVSQSPSNKVTEKGKDVELRCDPISGHTALYWYRQSLGQGLEFLIYFQGNSAPDKSGLPSDRFSAERTGGSVSTLTIQRTQQEDSAVYLCASSLMPGWTEAFFGQGTRLTVV.

A note on this clone: This specimen includes other DNA sequences encoding the same CDR3. CDR3: CASSYSRQGNYGYTF. The CDR3 DNA reads as TGTGCCAGCAGTTACTCAAGGCAGGGAAACTATGGCTACACCTTC. The chain joins TRBV6-2 or TRBV6-3 to TRBJ1-2, with D possibly TRBD1 on 5 matching bases. Trimming left V 0 bases short and J 2 bases short, with 10 bases between. This CDR3 has 15 residues. Germline loops: CDR1 MNHEY, CDR2 SVGEGT.

In its sample, this clone was seen once. Here the CDR3 DNA reads TGCGCCAGCAGCTTGGAGGGGTCTGGAAACACCATATATTTT. Its translation is CASSLEGSGNTIYF. J is TRBJ1-3 and V is TRBV5-1; D is perhaps TRBD1 (5 bases). Germline V gives CDR1 SGHRS, CDR2 YFSETQ. The CDR3 runs 14 residues. The ends were cut back, 0 bases at V and 1 base at J, with 5 bases in the middle.

The J gene is TRBJ2-1, the V gene TRBV7-2; TRBD2 is a possible D gene (7 bases). Germline V gives CDR1 SGHTA, CDR2 FQGNSA. The length of the CDR3 is 15 residues. V lost 5 bases to trimming and J lost 7 bases, with 18 bases between them. CDR3 bases: TGTGCCAGCAGCCGTGTCGGGGGGCAGGAGAATGAGCAGTTCTTC. Amino acids: CASSRVGGQENEQFF.

The chain employs TRBV7-9 and TRBJ1-2, with D perhaps TRBD1 (6 bases). This CDR3 comprises 15 residues. CDR1 is SEHNR, CDR2 FQNEAQ, per germline (reference sequence). Trimming took off 5 bases at V and 0 bases at J, with 13 bases between the two ends. The CDR3 nucleotides are TGTGCCAGCAGCAGGACAGCACAAACTAACTATGGCTACACCTTC. This gives the protein CASSRTAQTNYGYTF.

This clone has ten or more counts. The gene calls are TRBV19 and TRBJ2-7, with TRBD2 matching over 10 bases. This CDR3 comprises 15 residues. From germline, CDR1 is LNHDA and CDR2 SQIVND (reference sequence). The ends lost 1 base at V and 7 bases at J; junction bases unmatched: 7. CDR3 sequence reads: CASSIGSGLAEEQYF. Here the CDR3 DNA reads TGTGCCAGTAGTATAGGTTCCGGACTAGCGGAAGAGCAGTACTTC. The full variable domain, its missing parts supplied by reference TRBV19 and TRBJ2-7, is DGGITQSPKYLFRKEGQNVTLSCEQNLNHDAMYWYRQDPGQGLRLIYYSQIVNDFQKGDIAEGYSVSREKKESFPLTVTSAQKNPTAFYLCASSIGSGLAEEQYFGPGTRLTVT.

The gene calls are TRBV24-1 and TRBJ2-3, with TRBD1 matching 11 bases. CDR1 is KGHDR and CDR2 is SFDVKD in the germline V gene. The trim removed 4 bases at V and 2 bases at J, leaving 4 bases unmatched. The CDR3 runs 16 residues. CDR3 in DNA: TGTGCCACCAGTGACAGGACAGGGGGCGTCACAGATACGCAGTATTTT. Translating it yields CATSDRTGGVTDTQYF.